This paragraph reports one T cell receptor beta chain. The sample is drawn from a study of control samples from healthy donors and cancer patients. From germline, CDR1 is MNHEY and CDR2 SMNVEV (reference sequence). V shed 2 bases and J 0 bases; nucleotides not matched to a gene: 9. The CDR3 runs to 19 residues. The data were produced by immunoSEQ multiplex PCR, yet TCRdb's version contains in-frame clones alone and is incomplete. The sample consists of 250,000 to 300,000 clones, around 80% of them appearing once. This clonotype was sampled from a woman aged 55 to 70 with lung cancer. The chain uses TRBV27 and TRBJ1-5; 11 nucleotides agree with TRBD1. The source material was PBMCs. CDR3 loop: CASSLGAGTGGYSNQPQHF. The CDR3 bases are TGTGCCAGCAGTTTAGGTGCCGGGACAGGGGGATATAGCAATCAGCCCCAGCATTTT.